The 8 T cell receptor beta chains in this list originate from one sample, sequenced in a study of T cell responses to AZD1222 COVID-19 vaccine. Some clones are missing from TCRdb's copy, which holds only in-frame ones; the method was immunoSEQ multiplex PCR. This sample has tens of thousands of clones, with about 83% found just once. The sample consisted of peripheral blood, taken on day 0 of AZD1222 vaccination. The receptors stem from an adult in good health.

The chain has TRBV3-1 (or the pseudogene TRBV3-2) and TRBJ2-7, with D perhaps TRBD1 or TRBD2 (6 bases each). The CDR3 is 14 residues long. Germline CDR1 reads LGHDT; CDR2 reads YNNKEL (reference sequence). Trimming removed 4 bases at V and 7 bases at J, with 17 bases between. CDR3 protein: CASSLGRGGLEQYF. The CDR3 DNA reads TGTGCCAGCAGCCTCGGTAGAGGGGGGCTTGAGCAGTACTTC.

This chain connects TRBV28 to TRBJ1-3, with D hard to call. The CDR3 runs to 15 residues. Germline V lookup: CDR1 MDHEN, CDR2 SYDVKM. The V and J ends lost 1 base and 5 bases respectively, with 12 bases between them. CDR3 coding DNA: TGTGCCAGCAGTTTATCCGGGAGTTACAGAAACACCATATATTTT. Protein: CASSLSGSYRNTIYF.

The chain joins TRBV6-5 to TRBJ1-1; 7 bases fit TRBD1. V was pared by 6 bases and J by 4 bases, with 5 bases of the junction left unmatched. There are 13 residues in the CDR3. CDR1 and CDR2 from the germline V gene are MNHEY and SVGAGI. This chain's CDR3 is CASRETGITEAFF. The CDR3 DNA is TGTGCCAGCAGAGAGACAGGGATCACTGAAGCTTTCTTT.

This chain connects TRBV27 to TRBJ1-1; perhaps TRBD1 as D (5 bases). The ends were cut back, 6 bases at V and 9 bases at J, with 11 bases in the middle. The CDR3 has 11 amino acids. The germline V gene has CDR1 MNHEY and CDR2 SMNVEV (reference sequence). The CDR3 loop reads CASRGGRKAFF. CDR3 in DNA: TGTGCCAGCAGGGGGGGACGCAAAGCTTTCTTT.

The chain combines TRBV5-1 with TRBJ1-2; no definite D call. The CDR3 has 16 residues. Trimming took 4 bases from V and 3 from J, leaving 19 bases between them. Per the germline V gene, CDR1 is SGHRS and CDR2 is YFSETQ. The CDR3: CASSGDILGLHYGYTF. For the CDR3, the DNA is TGCGCCAGCAGCGGCGACATCCTAGGACTCCACTATGGCTACACCTTC.

The chain links TRBV20-1 to TRBJ1-1, with unresolved D. Germline V gives CDR1 DFQATT, CDR2 SNEGSKA (reference sequence). The V gene lost 2 bases and the J gene lost 5 bases, with 3 bases spanning the gap. The CDR3 runs to 10 residues. The CDR3: CSARRTEAFF. CDR3 nucleotide sequence: TGCAGTGCTAGACGAACTGAAGCTTTCTTT.

V usage is TRBV6-5 and J usage is TRBJ1-2, with unresolved D. Trimming stripped 8 bases from V and 1 base from J, with 14 bases between. Germline V CDR1 and CDR2: MNHEY, SVGAGI. CDR3 length: 14 residues. The CDR3 DNA reads TGTGCCAGCCTAGGGCAGACCAATAACTATGGCTACACCTTC. Translated: CASLGQTNNYGYTF.

This CDR3 is CASSKGTDNSPLHF. The CDR3 nucleotides read TGTGCCAGCAGTAAGGGGACAGATAATTCACCCCTCCACTTT. This chain joins TRBV6-5 and TRBJ1-6; 7 nucleotides agree with TRBD1. CDR1 is MNHEY, CDR2 SVGAGI, per germline. The CDR3 is made up of 14 amino acids. The junction had 3 bases not matched to a gene; V was cut back by 5 bases and J by 5 bases.